This T cell receptor beta chain is drawn from a study of blood T cells in healthy people across ages. There are many counts of this clonotype. Primers used in a second PCR of about 7 to 12 cycles were a sample-barcoded 5' primer and a J-beta primer mix. TCRdb called the 5' RACE reads again in MiXCR, with one record for every CDR3 protein. The table shows just under 900,000 distinct CDR3 sequences, with 29% occurring only once. The CDR3 is 13 residues long. The V and J ends lost 5 bases and 4 bases respectively, with 9 bases between them. The germline gives CDR1 SGHTA, CDR2 FQGNSA. Specimen: blood. The clonotype comes from a woman older than 75 in good health. The rearrangement joins TRBV7-2 to TRBJ2-1, with a tentative D call TRBD2 (7 bases). The DNA of the CDR3 is TGTGCCAGCAGCGGGAGGGGGTACAATGAGCAGTTCTTC. The encoded protein is CASSGRGYNEQFF.